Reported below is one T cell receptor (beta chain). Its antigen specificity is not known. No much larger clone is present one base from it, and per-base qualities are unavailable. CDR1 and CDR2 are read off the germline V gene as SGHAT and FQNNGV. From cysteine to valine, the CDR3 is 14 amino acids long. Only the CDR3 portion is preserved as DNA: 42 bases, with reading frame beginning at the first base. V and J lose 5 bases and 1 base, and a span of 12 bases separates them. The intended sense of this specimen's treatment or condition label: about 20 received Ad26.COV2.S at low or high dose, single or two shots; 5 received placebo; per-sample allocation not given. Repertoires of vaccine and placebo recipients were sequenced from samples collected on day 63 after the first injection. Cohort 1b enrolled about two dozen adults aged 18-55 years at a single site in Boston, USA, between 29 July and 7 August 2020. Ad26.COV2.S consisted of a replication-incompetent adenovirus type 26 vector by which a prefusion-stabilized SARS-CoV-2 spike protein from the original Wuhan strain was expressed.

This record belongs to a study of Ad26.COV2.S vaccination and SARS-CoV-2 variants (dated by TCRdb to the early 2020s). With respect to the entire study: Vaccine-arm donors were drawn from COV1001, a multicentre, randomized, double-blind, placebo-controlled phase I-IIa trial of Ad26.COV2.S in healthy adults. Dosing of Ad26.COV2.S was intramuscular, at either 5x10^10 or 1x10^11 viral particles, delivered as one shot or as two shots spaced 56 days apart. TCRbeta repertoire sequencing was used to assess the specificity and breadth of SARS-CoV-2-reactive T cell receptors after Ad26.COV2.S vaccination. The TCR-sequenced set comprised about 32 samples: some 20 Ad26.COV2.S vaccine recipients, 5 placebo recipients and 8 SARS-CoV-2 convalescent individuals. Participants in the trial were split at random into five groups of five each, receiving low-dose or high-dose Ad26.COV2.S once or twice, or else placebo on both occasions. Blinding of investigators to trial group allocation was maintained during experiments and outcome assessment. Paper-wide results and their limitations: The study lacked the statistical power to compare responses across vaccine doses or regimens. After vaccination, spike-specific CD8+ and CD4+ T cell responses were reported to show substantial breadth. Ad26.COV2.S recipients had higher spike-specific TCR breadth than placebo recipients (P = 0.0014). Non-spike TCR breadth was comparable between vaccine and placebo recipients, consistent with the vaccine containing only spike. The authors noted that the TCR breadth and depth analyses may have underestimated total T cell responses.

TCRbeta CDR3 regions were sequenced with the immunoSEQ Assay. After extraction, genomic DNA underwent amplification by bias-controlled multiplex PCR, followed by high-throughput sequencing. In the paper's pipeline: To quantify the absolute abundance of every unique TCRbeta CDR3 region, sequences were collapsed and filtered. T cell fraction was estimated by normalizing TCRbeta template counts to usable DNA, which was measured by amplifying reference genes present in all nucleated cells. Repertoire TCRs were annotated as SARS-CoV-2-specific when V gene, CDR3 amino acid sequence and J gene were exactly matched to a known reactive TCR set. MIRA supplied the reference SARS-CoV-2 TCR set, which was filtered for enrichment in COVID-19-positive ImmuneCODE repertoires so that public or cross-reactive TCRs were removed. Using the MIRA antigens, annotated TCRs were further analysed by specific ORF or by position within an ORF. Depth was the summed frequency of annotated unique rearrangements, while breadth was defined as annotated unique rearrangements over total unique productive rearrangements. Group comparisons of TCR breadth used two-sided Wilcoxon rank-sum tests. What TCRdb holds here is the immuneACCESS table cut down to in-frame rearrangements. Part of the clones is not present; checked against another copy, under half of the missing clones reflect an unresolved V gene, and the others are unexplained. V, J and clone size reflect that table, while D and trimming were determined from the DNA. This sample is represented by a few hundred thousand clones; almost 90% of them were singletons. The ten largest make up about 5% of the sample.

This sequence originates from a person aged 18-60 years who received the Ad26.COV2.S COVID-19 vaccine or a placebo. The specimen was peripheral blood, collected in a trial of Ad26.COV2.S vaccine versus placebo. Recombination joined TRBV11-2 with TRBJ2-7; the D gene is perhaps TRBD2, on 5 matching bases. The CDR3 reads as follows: CASSRRPGSYEQYV. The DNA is TGTGCCAGCAGCCGAAGACCGGGGTCCTACGAGCAGTACGTC.